This TCR beta chain was identified in a study of shared clonotypes between healthy human individuals. Study observations and caveats: A generally larger estimated richness was seen in naive subsets than in memory subsets.

A CD45RA+ naive subset and a CD45RA-negative memory subset were split from CD4+ cells. The CDR3 is made up of 14 amino acids. Looked up from germline, CDR1 is MNHEY and CDR2 is SVGAGI. Deletions cut 6 bases from V and 6 bases from J, with 17 bases between. Authors' analysis steps: ImmunoSEQ only sent back junction sequences with no quality scores, so filtering was done differently. The protocol was immunoSEQ multiplex PCR, while the TCRdb copy is restricted to in-frame clones and leaves out a portion. For V, J and clone size, that table is used; D and trimming come from the DNA. The sample contains approximately 2.5 million clones, roughly nine tenths of which appear only once. This clone was seen just once. Its cognate antigen is unknown.

The V and J genes are TRBV6-5 and TRBJ1-1; TRBD1 might be the D (5 bases). This clonotype was sampled from a man in his late teens or twenties in good health. The sequenced sample consisted of naive CD4+ T cells sorted from blood. Noted subset: CD45RA+ positively selected. CDR3 nucleotides: TGTGCCAGCAGCTCAGGGTTAAGGGTCTCTGAAGCTTTCTTT. This gives the protein CASSSGLRVSEAFF.